Below, one T cell receptor beta chain is given with its context. This sample is drawn from a study of blood T cell repertoires in COVID-19. Overall study: In each case, the material was cDNA or gDNA derived from T cells, B-cell-depleted T cells, or PBMCs.

The CDR3 spans 17 residues. The V gene end was trimmed by 1 base and the J gene end by 4 bases; junction bases not matched to a gene: 7. Germline V gene data show CDR1 as LGHNA and CDR2 as YSLEER. In the authors' workflow: How many nucleated cells were present was estimated from reference gene primer amplification. Data came from immunoSEQ multiplex PCR; TCRdb stores just in-frame clones and leaves some out. That table supplies the V and J calls and clone size; D and trimming were determined from the DNA. The repertoire has around 260,000 clones, more than 85% of them found once; the top ten carry 3.6%.

The sequence came from a man aged 18 to 29 with active or convalescent COVID-19. The sequenced material came from peripheral blood. The J gene is TRBJ2-1, the V gene TRBV4-3, with 10 bases identical to TRBD2. For the CDR3, the DNA is TGCGCCAGCAGCCAAGGGCTAGCGGGAGTAGGATACAATGAGCAGTTCTTC. As protein: CASSQGLAGVGYNEQFF.